This is a list of T cell receptor beta chains from one sample in a study of blood T cell repertoires in COVID-19. TCRdb's copy holds only in-frame clones and misses some; the assay was immunoSEQ multiplex PCR. The data show roughly 150,000 clones, around 84% seen once. The sample comprised peripheral blood. These receptors were obtained from a human donor in a cohort sampled during active COVID-19. Both conserved end residues are part of each CDR3. D genes are given only for firm matches. Clone size appears in some rows only: once, few, many, or a class for an expanded clone.

D gene: -
J gene: TRBJ1-1
clone size: -
V gene: TRBV4-1
CDR3 protein: CASSHPGGGEAEAFF
CDR3 DNA: TGCGCCAGCAGCCATCCCGGCGGCGGGGAGGCTGAAGCTTTCTTT

D gene: -
J gene: TRBJ1-5
clone size: -
V gene: TRBV7-8
CDR3 protein: CASSLAGRDDQPQHF
CDR3 DNA: TGTGCCAGCAGCTTAGCGGGGAGGGACGATCAGCCCCAGCATTTT

D gene: -
J gene: TRBJ2-7
clone size: -
V gene: TRBV6-1
CDR3 protein: CASSELGRRPYEQYF
CDR3 DNA: TGTGCCAGCAGTGAACTCGGGAGACGACCCTACGAGCAGTACTTC

D gene: TRBD2
J gene: TRBJ2-7
clone size: -
V gene: TRBV10-3
CDR3 protein: CAIRPSGSQYEQYF
CDR3 DNA: TGTGCCATCAGGCCTAGCGGGAGTCAATACGAGCAGTACTTC

D gene: TRBD1
J gene: TRBJ2-1
clone size: -
V gene: TRBV29-1
CDR3 protein: CSVRTGVYNEQFF
CDR3 DNA: TGCAGCGTTCGGACAGGGGTCTACAATGAGCAGTTCTTC

D gene: -
J gene: TRBJ1-4
clone size: -
V gene: TRBV28
CDR3 protein: CASRTAKTTNEKLFF
CDR3 DNA: TGTGCCAGCAGGACAGCGAAGACAACTAATGAAAAACTGTTTTTT

D gene: -
J gene: TRBJ2-7
clone size: -
V gene: TRBV27
CDR3 protein: CASSLYGIGYEQYF
CDR3 DNA: TGTGCCAGCAGTTTATACGGGATTGGCTACGAGCAGTACTTC

D gene: TRBD1
J gene: TRBJ2-7
clone size: -
V gene: TRBV28
CDR3 protein: CASSSGQGYSYEQYF
CDR3 DNA: TGTGCCAGCAGTTCTGGACAGGGCTACTCCTACGAGCAGTACTTC

D gene: -
J gene: TRBJ1-1
clone size: once
V gene: TRBV27
CDR3 protein: CASSVSSGSNTEAFF
CDR3 DNA: TGTGCCAGCAGCGTATCGAGCGGGAGCAACACTGAAGCTTTCTTT

D gene: TRBD1
J gene: TRBJ2-7
clone size: -
V gene: TRBV19
CDR3 protein: CASSKDRGRYEQYF
CDR3 DNA: TGTGCCAGTAGTAAGGACAGGGGAAGGTACGAGCAGTACTTC

D gene: -
J gene: TRBJ1-3
clone size: once
V gene: TRBV28
CDR3 protein: CASSYPSGSTGNTIYF
CDR3 DNA: TGTGCCAGCAGTTATCCCTCGGGGTCAACTGGAAACACCATATATTTT

D gene: TRBD1
J gene: TRBJ2-1
clone size: -
V gene: TRBV6-5
CDR3 protein: CASSYGRGHEQFF
CDR3 DNA: TGTGCCAGCAGTTACGGCAGGGGGCATGAGCAGTTCTTC

D gene: TRBD2
J gene: TRBJ2-1
clone size: -
V gene: TRBV29-1
CDR3 protein: CSVGPAASGGGNEQFF
CDR3 DNA: TGCAGCGTTGGGCCTGCGGCTAGCGGGGGGGGCAATGAGCAGTTCTTC

D gene: TRBD1
J gene: TRBJ2-7
clone size: -
V gene: TRBV19
CDR3 protein: CASSIRGIGEQYF
CDR3 DNA: TGTGCCAGTAGTATCAGGGGGATTGGAGAGCAGTACTTC

D gene: -
J gene: TRBJ2-1
clone size: -
V gene: TRBV7-6
CDR3 protein: CASSERDRSREGNNEQFF
CDR3 DNA: TGTGCCAGCAGCGAGCGGGACAGGAGCCGAGAGGGCAACAATGAGCAGTTCTTC

D gene: TRBD2
J gene: TRBJ2-3
clone size: -
V gene: TRBV7-3
CDR3 protein: CASSLTGGRDTQYF
CDR3 DNA: TGTGCCAGCAGCTTAACGGGGGGGAGAGATACGCAGTATTTT

D gene: -
J gene: TRBJ2-7
clone size: -
V gene: TRBV3-1/TRBV3-2
CDR3 protein: CASSPRRERPSYEQYF
CDR3 DNA: TGTGCCAGCAGCCCCCGGAGGGAGCGACCCTCCTACGAGCAGTACTTC

D gene: -
J gene: TRBJ2-3
clone size: -
V gene: TRBV6-6
CDR3 protein: CASSYTRVDTQYF
CDR3 DNA: TGTGCCAGCAGTTACACTAGGGTAGATACGCAGTATTTT

D gene: TRBD2
J gene: TRBJ2-3
clone size: -
V gene: TRBV9
CDR3 protein: CASSAAGVYTDTQYF
CDR3 DNA: TGTGCCAGCAGCGCGGCGGGAGTCTACACAGATACGCAGTATTTT

D gene: TRBD2
J gene: TRBJ2-3
clone size: once
V gene: TRBV5-1
CDR3 protein: CASSYLAGGGDTQYF
CDR3 DNA: TGCGCCAGCAGCTATCTAGCGGGAGGGGGAGATACGCAGTATTTT

D gene: TRBD1
J gene: TRBJ1-1
clone size: -
V gene: TRBV18
CDR3 protein: CASSPDRGGTEAFF
CDR3 DNA: TGTGCCAGCTCACCCGACAGGGGGGGCACTGAAGCTTTCTTT

D gene: TRBD2
J gene: TRBJ2-7
clone size: -
V gene: TRBV11-2
CDR3 protein: CASSTGLAGGRGYEQYF
CDR3 DNA: TGTGCCAGCAGTACGGGACTAGCGGGAGGGCGGGGCTACGAGCAGTACTTC

D gene: TRBD2
J gene: TRBJ2-5
clone size: -
V gene: TRBV6-5
CDR3 protein: CASSSGRVETQYF
CDR3 DNA: TGTGCCAGCAGTAGCGGGAGGGTAGAGACCCAGTACTTC

D gene: -
J gene: TRBJ1-2
clone size: -
V gene: TRBV9
CDR3 protein: CASSVEEGFYGYTF
CDR3 DNA: TGTGCCAGCAGCGTAGAAGAGGGCTTCTATGGCTACACCTTC

D gene: TRBD2
J gene: TRBJ2-7
clone size: -
V gene: TRBV14
CDR3 protein: CASSPTGGAYEQYF
CDR3 DNA: TGTGCCAGCAGCCCTACGGGGGGTGCCTACGAGCAGTACTTC

D gene: -
J gene: TRBJ2-2
clone size: -
V gene: TRBV6-5
CDR3 protein: CASSLKRVNTGELFF
CDR3 DNA: TGTGCCAGCAGCTTGAAGCGGGTGAACACCGGGGAGCTGTTTTTT

D gene: -
J gene: TRBJ2-7
clone size: -
V gene: TRBV5-4
CDR3 protein: CASSLATGSSYEQYF
CDR3 DNA: TGTGCCAGCAGCTTGGCCACAGGCTCCTCCTACGAGCAGTACTTC

D gene: TRBD1
J gene: TRBJ2-7
clone size: -
V gene: TRBV30
CDR3 protein: CAWSVWGQGSYEQYF
CDR3 DNA: TGTGCCTGGAGTGTCTGGGGACAGGGCTCCTACGAGCAGTACTTC

D gene: TRBD2
J gene: TRBJ2-3
clone size: -
V gene: TRBV3-1/TRBV3-2
CDR3 protein: CASSFRTSGGADTQYF
CDR3 DNA: TGTGCCAGCAGCTTTCGGACTAGCGGGGGGGCAGATACGCAGTATTTT

D gene: -
J gene: TRBJ1-4
clone size: few
V gene: TRBV2
CDR3 protein: CASSEGGDRFEKLFF
CDR3 DNA: TGTGCCAGCAGTGAAGGTGGTGACAGATTCGAAAAACTGTTTTTT

D gene: TRBD1
J gene: TRBJ2-5
clone size: -
V gene: TRBV5-4
CDR3 protein: CASSPQGAGETQYF
CDR3 DNA: TGTGCCAGCAGCCCACAGGGGGCTGGGGAGACCCAGTACTTC

D gene: -
J gene: TRBJ2-2
clone size: -
V gene: TRBV2
CDR3 protein: CASSVLAAHTGELFF
CDR3 DNA: TGTGCCAGCAGTGTTTTAGCGGCTCACACCGGGGAGCTGTTTTTT

D gene: -
J gene: TRBJ2-7
clone size: few
V gene: TRBV7-9
CDR3 protein: CASSFQGGASYEQYF
CDR3 DNA: TGTGCCAGCAGCTTCCAGGGTGGGGCATCCTACGAGCAGTACTTC

D gene: -
J gene: TRBJ2-1
clone size: -
V gene: TRBV7-6
CDR3 protein: CASSLGTLAYNEQFF
CDR3 DNA: TGTGCCAGCAGCTTAGGGACTCTCGCCTACAATGAGCAGTTCTTC

D gene: -
J gene: TRBJ2-7
clone size: -
V gene: TRBV7-6
CDR3 protein: CASSLLDGTQYEQYF
CDR3 DNA: TGTGCCAGCAGCTTATTAGACGGGACACAGTACGAGCAGTACTTC

D gene: -
J gene: TRBJ1-2
clone size: once
V gene: TRBV6-5
CDR3 protein: CASSPMDSYGYTF
CDR3 DNA: TGTGCCAGCAGCCCCATGGACAGCTATGGCTACACCTTC

D gene: -
J gene: TRBJ2-7
clone size: -
V gene: TRBV3-1/TRBV3-2
CDR3 protein: CASSQGAGEQYF
CDR3 DNA: TGTGCCAGCAGCCAAGGAGCAGGTGAGCAGTACTTC

D gene: -
J gene: TRBJ1-2
clone size: once
V gene: TRBV6-1
CDR3 protein: CASSDGTLYGYTF
CDR3 DNA: TGTGCCAGCAGTGACGGGACTCTTTATGGCTACACCTTC

D gene: TRBD2
J gene: TRBJ2-1
clone size: -
V gene: TRBV27
CDR3 protein: CASSPGLAGGPLNEQFF
CDR3 DNA: TGTGCCAGCAGTCCGGGACTAGCGGGAGGGCCCTTAAATGAGCAGTTCTTC

D gene: -
J gene: TRBJ1-2
clone size: -
V gene: TRBV27
CDR3 protein: CASSLRLRGVYGYTF
CDR3 DNA: TGTGCCAGCAGTTTGCGCCTTCGGGGGGTGTATGGCTACACCTTC

D gene: -
J gene: TRBJ1-1
clone size: -
V gene: TRBV5-4
CDR3 protein: CASSPGGGRTEAFF
CDR3 DNA: TGTGCCAGCAGCCCCGGGGGGGGCCGCACTGAAGCTTTCTTT

D gene: -
J gene: TRBJ1-6
clone size: many
V gene: TRBV19
CDR3 protein: CASRMGRSFNSPLHF
CDR3 DNA: TGTGCCAGTAGGATGGGCAGAAGCTTTAATTCACCCCTCCACTTT

D gene: TRBD2
J gene: TRBJ2-7
clone size: once
V gene: TRBV19
CDR3 protein: CASSRGGAYEQYF
CDR3 DNA: TGTGCCAGTAGTCGGGGGGGGGCCTACGAGCAGTACTTC

D gene: -
J gene: TRBJ2-5
clone size: -
V gene: TRBV5-1
CDR3 protein: CASSGAKNQETQYF
CDR3 DNA: TGCGCCAGCAGCGGGGCAAAGAACCAAGAGACCCAGTACTTC

D gene: -
J gene: TRBJ2-6
clone size: -
V gene: TRBV28
CDR3 protein: CATGSLTRVAGANVLTF
CDR3 DNA: TGTGCCACCGGCTCGCTGACCAGGGTCGCTGGGGCCAACGTCCTGACTTTC

D gene: -
J gene: TRBJ2-2
clone size: -
V gene: TRBV11-2
CDR3 protein: CASSRGDRNTGELFF
CDR3 DNA: TGTGCCAGCAGCCGAGGAGACAGGAACACCGGGGAGCTGTTTTTT

D gene: -
J gene: TRBJ2-6
clone size: few
V gene: TRBV6-5
CDR3 protein: CASSYSGPSGANVLTF
CDR3 DNA: TGTGCCAGCAGTTACTCGGGGCCCTCTGGGGCCAACGTCCTGACTTTC

D gene: -
J gene: TRBJ2-7
clone size: -
V gene: TRBV7-9
CDR3 protein: CASSLGQVGSEQYF
CDR3 DNA: TGTGCCAGCAGCTTAGGACAGGTCGGAAGCGAGCAGTACTTC

D gene: -
J gene: TRBJ1-1
clone size: once
V gene: TRBV28
CDR3 protein: CASSTDSGTNTEAFF
CDR3 DNA: TGTGCCAGCAGCACAGACTCCGGGACAAACACTGAAGCTTTCTTT